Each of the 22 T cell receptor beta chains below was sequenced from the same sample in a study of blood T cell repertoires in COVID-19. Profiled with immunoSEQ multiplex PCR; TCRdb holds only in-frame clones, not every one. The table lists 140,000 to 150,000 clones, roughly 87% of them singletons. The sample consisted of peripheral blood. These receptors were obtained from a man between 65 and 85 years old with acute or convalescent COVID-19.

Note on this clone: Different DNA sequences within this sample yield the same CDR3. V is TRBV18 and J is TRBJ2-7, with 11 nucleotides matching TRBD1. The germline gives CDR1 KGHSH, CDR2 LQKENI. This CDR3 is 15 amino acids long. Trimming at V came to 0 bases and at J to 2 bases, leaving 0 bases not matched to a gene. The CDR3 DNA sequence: TGTGCCAGCTCACCACCGGGACAGGGGGCCTACGAGCAGTACTTC. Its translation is CASSPPGQGAYEQYF.

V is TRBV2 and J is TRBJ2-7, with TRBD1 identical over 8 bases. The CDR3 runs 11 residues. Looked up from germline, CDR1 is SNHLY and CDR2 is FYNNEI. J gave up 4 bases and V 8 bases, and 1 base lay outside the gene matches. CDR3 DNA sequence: TGTGCCAGCGGGGACAGGTACGAGCAGTACTTC. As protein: CASGDRYEQYF.

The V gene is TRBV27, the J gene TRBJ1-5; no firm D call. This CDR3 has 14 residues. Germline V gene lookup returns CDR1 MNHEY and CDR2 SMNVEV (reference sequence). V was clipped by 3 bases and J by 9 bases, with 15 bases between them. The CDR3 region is CASSFDGRMPPQHF. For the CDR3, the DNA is TGTGCCAGCAGTTTCGACGGCAGGATGCCGCCCCAGCATTTT.

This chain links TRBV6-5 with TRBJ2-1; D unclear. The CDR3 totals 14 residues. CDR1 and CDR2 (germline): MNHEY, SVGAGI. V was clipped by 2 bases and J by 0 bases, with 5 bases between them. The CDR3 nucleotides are TGTGCCAGCAGTTACCGTAGCTCCTACAATGAGCAGTTCTTC. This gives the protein CASSYRSSYNEQFF.

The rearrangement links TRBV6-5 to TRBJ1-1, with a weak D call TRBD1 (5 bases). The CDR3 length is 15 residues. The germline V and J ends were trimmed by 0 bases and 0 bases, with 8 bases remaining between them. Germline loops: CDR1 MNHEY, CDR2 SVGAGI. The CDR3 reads CASSYSVTVNTEAFF. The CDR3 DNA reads TGTGCCAGCAGTTACTCGGTGACAGTGAACACTGAAGCTTTCTTT.

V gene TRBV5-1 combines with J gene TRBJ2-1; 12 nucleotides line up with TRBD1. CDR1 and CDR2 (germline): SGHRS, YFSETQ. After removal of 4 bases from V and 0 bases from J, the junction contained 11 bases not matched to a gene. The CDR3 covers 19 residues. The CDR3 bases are TGCGCCAGCAGCCCCCGGGACAGGGGGCTCGTGAGCTCCTACAATGAGCAGTTCTTC. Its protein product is CASSPRDRGLVSSYNEQFF.

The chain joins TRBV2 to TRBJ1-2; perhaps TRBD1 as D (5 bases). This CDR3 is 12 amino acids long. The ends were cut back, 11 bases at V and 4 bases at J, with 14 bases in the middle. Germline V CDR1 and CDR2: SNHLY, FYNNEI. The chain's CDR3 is CASREHSYGYTF. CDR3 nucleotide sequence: TGTGCCTCCAGGGAACACTCCTATGGCTACACCTTC. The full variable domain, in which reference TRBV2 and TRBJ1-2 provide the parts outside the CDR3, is EPEVTQTPSHQVTQMGQEVILRCVPISNHLYFYWYRQILGQKVEFLVSFYNNEISEKSEIFDDQFSVERPDGSNFTLKIRSTKLEDSAMYFCASREHSYGYTFGSGTRLTVV.

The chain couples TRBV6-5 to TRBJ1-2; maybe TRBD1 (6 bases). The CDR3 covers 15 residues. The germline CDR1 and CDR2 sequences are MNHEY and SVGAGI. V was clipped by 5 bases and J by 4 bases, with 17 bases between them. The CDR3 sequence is CASSREGTGSYGYTF. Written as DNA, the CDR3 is TGTGCCAGCAGTAGAGAGGGTACAGGGAGCTATGGCTACACCTTC.

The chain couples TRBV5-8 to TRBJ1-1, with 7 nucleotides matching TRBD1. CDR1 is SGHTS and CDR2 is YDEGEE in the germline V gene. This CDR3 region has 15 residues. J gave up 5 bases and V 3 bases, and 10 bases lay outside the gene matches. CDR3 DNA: TGTGCCAGCAGCTGGCAGGGACAGACGGGAACTGAAGCTTTCTTT. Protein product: CASSWQGQTGTEAFF.

In DNA, the CDR3 is TGTGCCAGCAGTGGGAGTAGGGGCGTAGGCGGGGGCCGGGAGACCCAGTACTTC. Amino acids: CASSGSRGVGGGRETQYF. The chain has TRBV28 and TRBJ2-5, with a weak D call TRBD2 (7 bases). This CDR3 region has 18 residues. From germline, CDR1 is MDHEN and CDR2 SYDVKM. Trimming left V 5 bases short and J 5 bases short, with 27 bases between.

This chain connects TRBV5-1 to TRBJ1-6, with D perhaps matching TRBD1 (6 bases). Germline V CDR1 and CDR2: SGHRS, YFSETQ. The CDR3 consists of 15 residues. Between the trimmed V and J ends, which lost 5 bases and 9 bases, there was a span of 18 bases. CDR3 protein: CASRPGQTLSSPLHF. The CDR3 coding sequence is TGCGCCAGCAGGCCCGGACAGACGTTAAGTTCACCCCTCCACTTT.

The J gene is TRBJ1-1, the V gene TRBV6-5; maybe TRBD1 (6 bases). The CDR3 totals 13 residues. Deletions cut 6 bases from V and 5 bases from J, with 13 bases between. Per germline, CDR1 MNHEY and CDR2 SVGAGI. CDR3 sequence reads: CASRSTGRTEAFF. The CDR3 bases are TGTGCCAGCAGAAGTACAGGGCGGACTGAAGCTTTCTTT.

The CDR3 DNA reads TGTGCCAGCATCCGAAAGCAGGGATACACAGATACGCAGTATTTT. It encodes CASIRKQGYTDTQYF. V gene TRBV21-1 combines with J gene TRBJ2-3; the table's D gene call, TRBD1, was not cross checked with the DNA. TRBV21-1 is tagged as a pseudogene. CDR3 length equals 15 residues.

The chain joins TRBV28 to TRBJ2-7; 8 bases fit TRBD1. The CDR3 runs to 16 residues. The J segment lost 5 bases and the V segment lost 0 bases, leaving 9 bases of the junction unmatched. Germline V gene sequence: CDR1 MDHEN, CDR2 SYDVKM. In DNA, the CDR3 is TGTGCCAGCAGTTTATGGTCAGGGGGCGCGGGCCACGAGCAGTACTTC. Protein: CASSLWSGGAGHEQYF.

The CDR3 DNA follows: TGTGCCAGCAGCTACGGCGGACAGAATCGTGGAAATTCACCCCTCCACTTT. It translates to CASSYGGQNRGNSPLHF. The rearrangement uses TRBV7-9 and TRBJ1-6; weak D call: TRBD1 (6 bases). The CDR3 spans 17 residues. The ends were cut back, 4 bases at V and 7 bases at J, with 20 bases in the middle. The V gene's germline CDR1 is SEHNR and CDR2 FQNEAQ (reference sequence).

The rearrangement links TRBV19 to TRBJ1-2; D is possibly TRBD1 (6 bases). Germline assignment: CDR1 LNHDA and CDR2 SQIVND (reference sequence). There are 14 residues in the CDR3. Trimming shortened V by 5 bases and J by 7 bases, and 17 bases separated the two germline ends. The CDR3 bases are TGTGCCAGTAGTCCTGCCCGGGACACCCCTGGCTACACCTTC. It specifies CASSPARDTPGYTF.

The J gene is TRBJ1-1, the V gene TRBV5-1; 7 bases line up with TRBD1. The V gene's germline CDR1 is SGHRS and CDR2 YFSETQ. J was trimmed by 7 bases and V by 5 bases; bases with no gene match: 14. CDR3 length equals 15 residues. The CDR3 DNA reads TGCGCCAGCAGGCTACTAGGGGGCGGTACGTATGAAGCTTTCTTT. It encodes CASRLLGGGTYEAFF.

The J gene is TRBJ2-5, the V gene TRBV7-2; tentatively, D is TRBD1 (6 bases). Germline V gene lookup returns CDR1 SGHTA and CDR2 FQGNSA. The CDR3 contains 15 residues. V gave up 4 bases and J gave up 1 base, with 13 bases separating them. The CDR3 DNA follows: TGTGCCAGCAGCTCGGGCAGGGGCATCCAAGAGACCCAGTACTTC. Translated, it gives CASSSGRGIQETQYF.

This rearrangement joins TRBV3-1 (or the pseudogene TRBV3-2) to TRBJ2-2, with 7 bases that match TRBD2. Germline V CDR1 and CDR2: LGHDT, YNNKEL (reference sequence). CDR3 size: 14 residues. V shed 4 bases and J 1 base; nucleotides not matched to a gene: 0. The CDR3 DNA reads TGTGCCAGCAGCCCGGGGGGGAACACCGGGGAGCTGTTTTTT. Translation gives CASSPGGNTGELFF.

The CDR3 DNA is TGCGCCAGCAGTGCCACAGGGGTCGGCTCTGGGGCCAACGTCCTGACTTTC. Encoded protein: CASSATGVGSGANVLTF. The chain uses TRBV10-1 and TRBJ2-6; 7 positions match TRBD1. The V and J ends lost 4 bases and 0 bases, in that order; junction bases with no gene match: 6. Germline V gives CDR1 WNHNN, CDR2 SYGVQD (reference sequence). The CDR3 is 17 residues long.

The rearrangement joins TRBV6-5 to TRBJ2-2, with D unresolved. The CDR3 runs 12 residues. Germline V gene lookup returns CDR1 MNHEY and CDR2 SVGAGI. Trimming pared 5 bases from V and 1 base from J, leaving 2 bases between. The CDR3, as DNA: TGTGCCAGCAGTCGGAACACCGGGGAGCTGTTTTTT. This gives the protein CASSRNTGELFF.

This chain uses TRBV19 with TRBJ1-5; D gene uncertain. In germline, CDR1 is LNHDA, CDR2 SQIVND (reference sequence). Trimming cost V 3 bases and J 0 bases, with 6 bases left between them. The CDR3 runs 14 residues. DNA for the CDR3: TGTGCCAGTAGTATGACAAGTAGCAATCAGCCCCAGCATTTT. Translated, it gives CASSMTSSNQPQHF.